These 25 T cell receptor beta chains originate from one sample sequenced in a study of OX40 agonist ivuxolimab in advanced cancers. Data came from immunoSEQ multiplex PCR; TCRdb stores just in-frame clones and leaves some out. The data show fewer than 90,000 clones, over 75% seen once. Sequenced material: CD4+ or CD8+ T cells sorted from blood, taken in a trial of the OX40 agonist ivuxolimab. These receptors were collected from an adult with an advanced solid tumor such as melanoma, head and neck, liver or kidney cancer.

This clone has more than one count but fewer than ten. The chain couples TRBV6-6 to TRBJ2-7; D may be TRBD1 or TRBD2 (6 bases each). Germline V gives CDR1 MNHNY, CDR2 SVGAGI (reference sequence). The CDR3 is 16 amino acids. The V and J ends lost 6 bases and 7 bases respectively, with 25 bases between them. The CDR3 is CASSPSGAQGLREQYF. In nucleotides, the CDR3 is TGTGCCAGCAGCCCCTCGGGAGCCCAGGGGCTACGAGAGCAGTACTTC.

This chain joins TRBV7-9 and TRBJ2-1; TRBD2 aligns across 9 bases. Germline-derived CDR1 and CDR2 are SEHNR and FQNEAQ (reference sequence). This CDR3 is built from 15 residues. V lost 5 bases, J lost 9 bases, and 11 bases stayed unmatched. CDR3 amino acids: CASSIFSGGGTEQFF. CDR3 in DNA: TGTGCCAGCAGCATCTTTAGCGGGGGAGGCACTGAGCAGTTCTTC.

V is TRBV19 and J is TRBJ1-1, with D possibly matching TRBD1 (5 bases). The germline gives CDR1 LNHDA, CDR2 SQIVND (reference sequence). Trimming left V 4 bases short and J 4 bases short, with 13 bases between. The CDR3 runs to 14 residues. The CDR3 coding sequence is TGTGCCAGTAGTAATATTGGGGGAGGCACTGAAGCTTTCTTT. Protein: CASSNIGGGTEAFF.

CDR3 region: CASSFSSGSYEQYF. The CDR3 coding sequence is TGTGCCAGCAGCTTCTCTAGCGGCTCCTACGAGCAGTACTTC. The genes are TRBV11-3 and TRBJ2-7, with 7 bases matching TRBD2. The CDR3 consists of 14 residues. V lost 3 bases, J lost 0 bases, and 2 bases stayed unmatched. Germline V lookup: CDR1 SGHNT, CDR2 YENEEA.

The chain recombines TRBV6-5 with TRBJ2-3; the D is unclear. CDR1 is MNHEY and CDR2 is SVGAGI in the germline V gene. V lost 6 bases and J 3 bases, leaving 16 bases between the germline ends. The length of the CDR3 is 15 residues. CDR3 amino acids: CASRNGLITTDTQYF. The CDR3 nucleotides are TGTGCCAGCAGGAATGGCCTCATCACTACAGATACGCAGTATTTT.

V is TRBV7-6 and J is TRBJ2-5, with D hard to call. CDR1 and CDR2 (germline): SGHVS, FNYEAQ. Trimming stripped 0 bases from V and 6 bases from J, with 11 bases between. CDR3 length equals 14 residues. CDR3 DNA: TGTGCCAGCAGCTTAGCCCGGGCAGGAAAGACCCAGTACTTC. It encodes CASSLARAGKTQYF.

The gene calls are TRBV6-5 and TRBJ2-1, with TRBD2 identical over 8 bases. V gave up 0 bases and J gave up 9 bases; unmatched junction bases: 4. Germline V lookup: CDR1 MNHEY, CDR2 SVGAGI. This CDR3 contains 14 residues. This CDR3 reads CASSYSIAGIEQFF. Written as DNA, the CDR3 is TGTGCCAGCAGTTACTCGATAGCGGGAATTGAGCAGTTCTTC.

V is TRBV5-1 and J is TRBJ1-1; 8 nucleotides agree with TRBD1. V dropped 3 bases and J dropped 1; count of bases not matched to a gene: 11. The CDR3 runs to 17 residues. The germline gives CDR1 SGHRS, CDR2 YFSETQ. The CDR3 loop is CASSSVYRTGRNTEAFF. The CDR3 nucleotides are TGCGCCAGCAGCTCCGTTTACAGGACAGGGAGGAACACTGAAGCTTTCTTT. The whole variable domain, filled in from reference TRBV5-1 and TRBJ1-1, reads KAGVTQTPRYLIKTRGQQVTLSCSPISGHRSVSWYQQTPGQGLQFLFEYFSETQRNKGNFPGRFSGRQFSNSRSEMNVSTLELGDSALYLCASSSVYRTGRNTEAFFGQGTRLTVV.

This clone appeared a single time. CDR3 sequence reads: CASSLVSGLAGGIGSSYEQYF. CDR3 bases: TGCGCCAGCAGCTTGGTATCGGGACTAGCGGGAGGGATTGGAAGCTCCTACGAGCAGTACTTC. The chain employs TRBV5-1 and TRBJ2-7; 16 positions match TRBD2. Germline CDR1 and CDR2: SGHRS and YFSETQ. V shed 0 bases, J shed 0 bases, and the junction held 12 bases outside the gene matches. The CDR3 runs to 21 residues.

The gene calls are TRBV19 and TRBJ1-4; TRBD1 is a possible D gene (5 bases). The V gene's germline CDR1 is LNHDA and CDR2 SQIVND (reference sequence). The CDR3 is 15 residues long. Trimming removed 4 bases at V and 0 bases at J, with 9 bases between. The CDR3 is CASSSQQATNEKLFF. In DNA, the CDR3 is TGTGCCAGTAGTAGCCAACAGGCAACTAATGAAAAACTGTTTTTT.

The rearrangement joins TRBV16 to TRBJ1-1; perhaps TRBD1 as D (6 bases). Germline V gene data show CDR1 as KGHSY and CDR2 as FQNENV. CDR3 length equals 14 residues. Trimming cost V 6 bases and J 1 base, with 12 bases left between them. In DNA form, the CDR3 reads TGTGCCAGCAGTTTCGGGACACCGAACACTGAAGCTTTCTTT. It yields the protein CASSFGTPNTEAFF.

This clone came up once. The chain links TRBV19 to TRBJ2-1; 12 bases are shared with TRBD2. This CDR3 is 17 amino acids long. Germline-derived CDR1 and CDR2 are LNHDA and SQIVND (reference sequence). V was pared by 3 bases and J by 5 bases, with 8 bases of the junction left unmatched. The CDR3 nucleotides read TGTGCCAGTAGTATCCGACTAGCGGGAGTACGGGACAATGAGCAGTTCTTC. It yields the protein CASSIRLAGVRDNEQFF.

This clone was seen only a few times. This chain connects TRBV14 to TRBJ2-5; D perhaps matches TRBD2 (5 bases). CDR1 and CDR2 from the germline V gene are SGHDN and FVKESK. Between the trimmed V and J ends, which lost 4 bases and 6 bases, there was a span of 6 bases. The CDR3 consists of 11 residues. As DNA, the CDR3 is TGTGCCAGCAGCCCCGGGAAGACCCAGTACTTC. The encoded protein is CASSPGKTQYF.

This rearrangement joins TRBV19 to TRBJ2-7; D might be TRBD2 (5 bases). The germline V gene has CDR1 LNHDA and CDR2 SQIVND (reference sequence). The V end was cut by 5 bases, the J end by 3 bases, with 23 bases between. The length of the CDR3 is 17 residues. The CDR3 region has the DNA TGTGCCAGTAGTCCCGAAGCGGTGAGGGCCTCTCTCTACGAGCAGTACTTC. Translated: CASSPEAVRASLYEQYF.

The chain carries TRBV7-2 and TRBJ1-1; D uncertain. The CDR3 spans 14 residues. The germline V gene has CDR1 SGHTA and CDR2 FQGNSA. Deletions cut 3 bases from V and 0 bases from J, with 8 bases between. This CDR3 reads CASSFGLMNTEAFF. In DNA, the CDR3 is TGTGCCAGCAGCTTTGGACTCATGAACACTGAAGCTTTCTTT.

The chain joins TRBV7-2 to TRBJ2-1; the D gene is possibly TRBD2 (6 bases). The CDR3 length is 14 residues. The V gene's germline CDR1 is SGHTA and CDR2 FQGNSA. V was pared by 5 bases and J by 3 bases, with 11 bases between. The CDR3 DNA is TGTGCCAGCAGCCTCGACGGGGGCTACAATGAGCAGTTCTTC. Protein sequence: CASSLDGGYNEQFF.

This chain connects TRBV10-2 to TRBJ2-1; D remains ambiguous. V lost 2 bases and J 4 bases, leaving 6 bases between the germline ends. The CDR3 runs to 13 residues. Per germline, CDR1 WSHSY and CDR2 SAAADI. The CDR3 is CASSEEQYNEQFF. For the CDR3, the DNA is TGCGCCAGCAGTGAGGAACAATACAATGAGCAGTTCTTC.

CDR3 in amino acids: CASTKAGGGNTGELFF. CDR3 in DNA: TGTGCCAGTACTAAAGCGGGAGGAGGGAACACCGGGGAGCTGTTTTTT. This sequence joins TRBV19 and TRBJ2-2, with 9 bases aligning to TRBD2. V gave up 7 bases and J gave up 1 base; unmatched junction bases: 7. The CDR3 sequence is 16 residues long. The germline CDR1 and CDR2 sequences are LNHDA and SQIVND (reference sequence).

In its sample, this clone was seen a few times. V usage is TRBV6-5 and J usage is TRBJ2-6; 7 bases line up with TRBD2. CDR1 and CDR2 (germline): MNHEY, SVGAGI. The CDR3 has 15 residues. V was clipped by 2 bases and J by 8 bases; unmatched bases: 6. In DNA form, the CDR3 reads TGTGCCAGCAGTTACGCGAGGGAGGGATCCAACGTCCTGACTTTC. Translating gives CASSYAREGSNVLTF.

This chain connects TRBV11-3 to TRBJ2-1; 12 positions agree with TRBD2. The germline gives CDR1 SGHNT, CDR2 YENEEA. The CDR3 contains 18 residues. The V segment lost 4 bases and the J segment 5 bases; nucleotides outside the gene matches: 12. For the CDR3, the DNA is TGTGCCAGCAGCTCCGGGGCTAGCGGGAGGGGGGGGCACAATGAGCAGTTCTTC. As protein: CASSSGASGRGGHNEQFF.

The rearrangement uses TRBV6-5 and TRBJ2-2, with TRBD2 as a possible D gene (5 bases). Germline lookup yields CDR1 MNHEY and CDR2 SVGAGI. CDR3 size: 14 residues. Trimming left V 7 bases short and J 3 bases short, with 12 bases between. The CDR3 DNA sequence: TGTGCCAGCATCGGGGTATGGGACACCGGGGAGCTGTTTTTT. It specifies CASIGVWDTGELFF.

The chain uses TRBV7-2 and TRBJ1-3; D call uncertain. V was cut by 4 bases and J by 2 bases, with 12 bases left in between. The germline V gene has CDR1 SGHTA and CDR2 FQGNSA. This CDR3 is built from 15 residues. The DNA for the CDR3 is TGTGCCAGCAGCTACGGGATTACGACTGGAAACACCATATATTTT. Protein sequence: CASSYGITTGNTIYF.

The chain uses TRBV5-1 and TRBJ2-1; D remains unclear. Germline CDR1 SGHRS, CDR2 YFSETQ. The CDR3 contains 17 residues. The V end lost 4 bases, the J end lost 0 bases, and 17 bases lay between the germline ends. CDR3 DNA: TGCGCCAGCAGCCCGACGGCCATAGTTGGCTCCTACAATGAGCAGTTCTTC. It codes for CASSPTAIVGSYNEQFF.

The chain has TRBV18 and TRBJ1-2; 7 bases map to TRBD1. The CDR3 covers 13 residues. The V gene's germline CDR1 is KGHSH and CDR2 LQKENI. The V segment lost 2 bases and the J segment 13 bases; nucleotides outside the gene matches: 10. The CDR3 spells CASSPTETGTATF. The DNA for the CDR3 is TGTGCCAGCTCACCAACCGAGACAGGGACCGCCACCTTC.

The V call is TRBV7-9, the J call TRBJ2-7; no firm D call. V lost 4 bases and J lost 5, with 15 bases in between. The germline gives CDR1 SEHNR, CDR2 FQNEAQ (reference sequence). The CDR3 is 14 amino acids. CDR3: CASSSPWVTNEQYF. DNA for the CDR3: TGTGCCAGCAGCTCCCCATGGGTCACGAACGAGCAGTACTTC.